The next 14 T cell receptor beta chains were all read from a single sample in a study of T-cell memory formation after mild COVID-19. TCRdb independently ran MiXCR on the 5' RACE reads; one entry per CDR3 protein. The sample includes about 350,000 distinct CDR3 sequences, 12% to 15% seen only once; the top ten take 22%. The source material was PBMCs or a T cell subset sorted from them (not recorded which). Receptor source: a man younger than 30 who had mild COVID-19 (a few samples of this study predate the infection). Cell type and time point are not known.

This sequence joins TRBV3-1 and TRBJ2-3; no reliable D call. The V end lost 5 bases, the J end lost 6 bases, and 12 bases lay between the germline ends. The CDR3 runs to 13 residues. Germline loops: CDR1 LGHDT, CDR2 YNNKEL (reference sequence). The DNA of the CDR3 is TGTGCCAGCAGCATCGGGTCCCCGGATACGCAGTATTTT. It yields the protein CASSIGSPDTQYF.

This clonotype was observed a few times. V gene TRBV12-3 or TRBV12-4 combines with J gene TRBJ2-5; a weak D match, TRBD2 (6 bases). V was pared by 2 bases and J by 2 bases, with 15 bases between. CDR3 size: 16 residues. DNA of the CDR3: TGTGCCAGCAGTTTACCCAGGGTGGGGGGACAAGAGACCCAGTACTTC. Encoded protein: CASSLPRVGGQETQYF.

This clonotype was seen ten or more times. In DNA, the CDR3 is TGCGCCAGCAGCTTAAGACTAGCGGCTAGCACAGATACGCAGTATTTT. Its translation: CASSLRLAASTDTQYF. The V and J genes are TRBV5-1 and TRBJ2-3; TRBD2 matches at 9 bases. The CDR3 runs to 16 residues. The V gene's germline CDR1 is SGHRS and CDR2 YFSETQ. Trimming removed 2 bases from V and 0 bases from J; junction bases left unmatched: 4.

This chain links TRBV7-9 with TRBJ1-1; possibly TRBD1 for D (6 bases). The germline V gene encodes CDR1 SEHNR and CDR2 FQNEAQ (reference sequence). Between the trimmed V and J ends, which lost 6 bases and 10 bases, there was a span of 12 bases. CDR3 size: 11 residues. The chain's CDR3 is CASSQEGGAFF. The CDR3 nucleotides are TGTGCCAGCAGTCAAGAGGGGGGAGCTTTCTTT.

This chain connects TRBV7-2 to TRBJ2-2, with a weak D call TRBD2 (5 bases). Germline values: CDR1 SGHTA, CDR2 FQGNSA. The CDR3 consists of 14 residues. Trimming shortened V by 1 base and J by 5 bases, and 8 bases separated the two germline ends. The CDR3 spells CASSLGPGTGELFF. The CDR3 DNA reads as TGTGCCAGCAGCTTAGGTCCGGGGACCGGGGAGCTGTTTTTT.

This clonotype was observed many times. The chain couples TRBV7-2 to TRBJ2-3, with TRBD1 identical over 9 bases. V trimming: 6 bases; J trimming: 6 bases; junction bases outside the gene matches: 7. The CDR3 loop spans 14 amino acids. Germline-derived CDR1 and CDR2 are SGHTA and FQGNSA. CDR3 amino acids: CASSLDRGTDTQYF. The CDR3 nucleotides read TGTGCCAGCAGTTTGGACAGGGGTACGGATACGCAGTATTTT.

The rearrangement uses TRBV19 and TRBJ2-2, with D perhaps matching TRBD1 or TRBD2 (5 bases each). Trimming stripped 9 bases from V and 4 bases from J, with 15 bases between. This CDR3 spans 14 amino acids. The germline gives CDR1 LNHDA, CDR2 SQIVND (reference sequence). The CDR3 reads CASPEGAGTGELFF. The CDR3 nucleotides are TGTGCCAGCCCGGAAGGGGCGGGCACCGGGGAGCTGTTTTTT.

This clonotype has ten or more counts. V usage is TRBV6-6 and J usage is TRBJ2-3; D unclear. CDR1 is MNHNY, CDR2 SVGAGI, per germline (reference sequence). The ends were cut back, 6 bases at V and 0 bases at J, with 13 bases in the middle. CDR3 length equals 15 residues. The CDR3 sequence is CASSPHALSTDTQYF. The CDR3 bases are TGTGCCAGCAGCCCACACGCACTGAGCACAGATACGCAGTATTTT.

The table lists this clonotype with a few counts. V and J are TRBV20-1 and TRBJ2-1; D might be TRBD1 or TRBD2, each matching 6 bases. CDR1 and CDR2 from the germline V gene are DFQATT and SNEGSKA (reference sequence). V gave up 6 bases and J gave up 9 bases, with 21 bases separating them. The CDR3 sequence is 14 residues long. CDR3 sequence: CSARGPGGPLEQFF. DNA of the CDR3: TGCAGTGCCAGGGGCCCTGGGGGGCCCCTTGAGCAGTTCTTC.

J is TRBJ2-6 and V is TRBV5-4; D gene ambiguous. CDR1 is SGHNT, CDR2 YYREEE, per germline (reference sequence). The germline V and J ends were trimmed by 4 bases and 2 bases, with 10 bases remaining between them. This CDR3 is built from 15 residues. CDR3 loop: CASSGGEPGANVLTF. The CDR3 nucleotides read TGTGCCAGCAGCGGTGGGGAACCTGGGGCCAACGTCCTGACTTTC.

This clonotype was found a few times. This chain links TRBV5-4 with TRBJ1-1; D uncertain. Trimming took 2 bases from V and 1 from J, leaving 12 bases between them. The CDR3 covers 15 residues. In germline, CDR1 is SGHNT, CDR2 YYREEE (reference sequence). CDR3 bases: TGTGCCAGCAGCTTTGCGGGGAGGCGGAACACTGAAGCTTTCTTT. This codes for CASSFAGRRNTEAFF.

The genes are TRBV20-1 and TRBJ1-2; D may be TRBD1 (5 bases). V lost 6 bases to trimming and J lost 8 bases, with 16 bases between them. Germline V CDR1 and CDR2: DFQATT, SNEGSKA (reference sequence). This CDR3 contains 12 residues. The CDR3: CSAQRGFDGYTF. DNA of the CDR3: TGCAGTGCCCAGCGGGGGTTTGACGGCTACACCTTC.

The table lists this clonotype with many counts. The CDR3 coding sequence is TGTGCCACCAGGGTCTCTGGGGCCAACGTCCTGACTTTC. This gives the protein CATRVSGANVLTF. This chain links TRBV7-2 with TRBJ2-6; D possibly corresponds to TRBD1 (5 bases). Germline CDR1 reads SGHTA; CDR2 reads FQGNSA. V was shortened by 10 bases and J by 0 bases, with 7 bases between the two germline ends. The CDR3 covers 13 residues.

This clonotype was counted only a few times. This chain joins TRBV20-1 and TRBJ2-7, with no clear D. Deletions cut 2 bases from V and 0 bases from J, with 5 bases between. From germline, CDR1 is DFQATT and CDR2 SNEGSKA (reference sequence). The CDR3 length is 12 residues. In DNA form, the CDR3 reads TGCAGTGCTAGAAAGAGCTCCTACGAGCAGTACGTC. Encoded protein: CSARKSSYEQYV.